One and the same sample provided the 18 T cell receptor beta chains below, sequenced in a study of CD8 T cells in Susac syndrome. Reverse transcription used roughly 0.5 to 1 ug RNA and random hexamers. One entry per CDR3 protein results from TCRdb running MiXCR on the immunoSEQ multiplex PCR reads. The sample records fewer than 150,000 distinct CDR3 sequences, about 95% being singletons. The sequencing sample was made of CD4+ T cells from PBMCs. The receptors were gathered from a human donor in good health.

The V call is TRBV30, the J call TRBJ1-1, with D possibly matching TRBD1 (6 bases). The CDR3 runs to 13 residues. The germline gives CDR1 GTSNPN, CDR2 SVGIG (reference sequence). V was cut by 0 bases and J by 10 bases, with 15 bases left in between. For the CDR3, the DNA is TGTGCCTGGAGTGTGAGATCCGGGACACGAGCTTTCTTT. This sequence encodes CAWSVRSGTRAFF.

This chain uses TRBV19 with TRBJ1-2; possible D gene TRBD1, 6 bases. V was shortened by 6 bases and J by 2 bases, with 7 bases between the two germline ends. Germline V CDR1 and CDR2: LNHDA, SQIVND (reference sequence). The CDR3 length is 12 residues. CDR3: CASRQGNYGYTF. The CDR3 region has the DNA TGTGCCAGTAGGCAGGGGAACTATGGCTACACCTTC.

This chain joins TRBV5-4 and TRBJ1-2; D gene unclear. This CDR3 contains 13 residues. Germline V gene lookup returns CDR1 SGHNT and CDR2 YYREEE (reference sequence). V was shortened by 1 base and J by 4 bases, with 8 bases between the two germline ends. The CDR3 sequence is CASSLRQVYGYTF. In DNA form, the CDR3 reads TGTGCCAGCAGCTTGCGCCAAGTCTATGGCTACACCTTC.

Written as DNA, the CDR3 is TGTGCCACCAGCGACTTCAGGGGGAACACTGAAGCTTTCTTT. Translating it yields CATSDFRGNTEAFF. V gene TRBV15 combines with J gene TRBJ1-1, with D possibly TRBD1 on 6 matching bases. The CDR3 is made up of 14 amino acids. Germline-derived CDR1 and CDR2 are LNHNV and YYDKDF (reference sequence). Trimming cost V 5 bases and J 1 base, with 11 bases left between them. The whole variable domain, remainder taken from reference TRBV15 and TRBJ1-1, is DAMVIQNPRYQVTQFGKPVTLSCSQTLNHNVMYWYQQKSSQAPKLLFHYYDKDFNNEADTPDNFQSRRPNTSFCFLDIRSPGLGDTAMYLCATSDFRGNTEAFFGQGTRLTVV.

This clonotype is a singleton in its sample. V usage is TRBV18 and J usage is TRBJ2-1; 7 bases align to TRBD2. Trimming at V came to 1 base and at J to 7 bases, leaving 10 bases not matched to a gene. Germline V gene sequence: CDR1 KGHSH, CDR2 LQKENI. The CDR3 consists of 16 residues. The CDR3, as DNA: TGTGCCAGCTCACCACAAATGGGAGGGCCGGGTAATGAGCAGTTCTTC. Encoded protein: CASSPQMGGPGNEQFF.

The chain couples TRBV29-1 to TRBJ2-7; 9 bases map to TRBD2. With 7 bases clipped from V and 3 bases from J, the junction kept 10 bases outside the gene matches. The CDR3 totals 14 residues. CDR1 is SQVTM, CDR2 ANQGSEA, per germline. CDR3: CSANLASGVYEQYF. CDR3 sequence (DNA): TGCAGCGCCAATCTGGCTAGCGGGGTCTACGAGCAGTACTTC.

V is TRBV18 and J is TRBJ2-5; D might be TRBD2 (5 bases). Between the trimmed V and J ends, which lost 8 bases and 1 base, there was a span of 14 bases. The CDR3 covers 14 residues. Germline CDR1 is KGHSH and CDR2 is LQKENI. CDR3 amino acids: CASASASPQETQYF. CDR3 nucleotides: TGTGCCAGCGCATCGGCTAGCCCCCAAGAGACCCAGTACTTC.

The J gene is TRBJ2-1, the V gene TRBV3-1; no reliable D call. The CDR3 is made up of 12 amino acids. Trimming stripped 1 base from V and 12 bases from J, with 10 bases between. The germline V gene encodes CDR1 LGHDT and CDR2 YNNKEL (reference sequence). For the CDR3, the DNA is TGTGCCAGCAGCCAAGGGCTAATGGTGCAGTTCTTC. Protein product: CASSQGLMVQFF.

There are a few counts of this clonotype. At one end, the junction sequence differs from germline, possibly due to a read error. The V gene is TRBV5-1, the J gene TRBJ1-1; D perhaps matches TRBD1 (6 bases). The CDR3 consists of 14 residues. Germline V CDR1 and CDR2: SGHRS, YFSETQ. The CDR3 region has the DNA TGTGCCAGCAGCCTGGACAGCGGCAACACTGAAGCTTTCTTT. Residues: CASSLDSGNTEAFF.

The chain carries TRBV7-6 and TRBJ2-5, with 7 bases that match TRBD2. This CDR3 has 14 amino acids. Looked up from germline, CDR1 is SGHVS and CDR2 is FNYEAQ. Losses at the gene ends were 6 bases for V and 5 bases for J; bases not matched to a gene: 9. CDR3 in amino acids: CASRDTAGGETQYF. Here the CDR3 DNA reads TGTGCCAGCAGAGACACCGCCGGGGGGGAGACCCAGTACTTC.

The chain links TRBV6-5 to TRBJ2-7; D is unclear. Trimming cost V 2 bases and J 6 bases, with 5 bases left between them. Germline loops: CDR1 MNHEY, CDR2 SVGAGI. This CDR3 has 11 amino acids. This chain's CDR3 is CASSYGFEQYF. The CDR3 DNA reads TGTGCCAGCAGTTACGGTTTCGAGCAGTACTTC.

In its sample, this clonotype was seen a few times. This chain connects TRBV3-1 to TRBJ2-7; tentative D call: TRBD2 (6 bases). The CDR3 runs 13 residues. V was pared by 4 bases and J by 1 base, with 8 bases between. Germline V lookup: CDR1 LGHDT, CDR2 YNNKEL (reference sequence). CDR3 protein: CASSRRGSYEQYF. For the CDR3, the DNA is TGTGCCAGCAGCCGACGGGGGTCCTACGAGCAGTACTTC.

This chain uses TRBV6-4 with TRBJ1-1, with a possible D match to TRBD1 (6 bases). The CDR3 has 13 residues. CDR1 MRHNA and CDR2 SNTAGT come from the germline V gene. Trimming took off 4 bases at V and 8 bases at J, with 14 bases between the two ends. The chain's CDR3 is CASSVWMDREAFF. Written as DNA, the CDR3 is TGTGCCAGCAGTGTATGGATGGACAGAGAAGCTTTCTTT.

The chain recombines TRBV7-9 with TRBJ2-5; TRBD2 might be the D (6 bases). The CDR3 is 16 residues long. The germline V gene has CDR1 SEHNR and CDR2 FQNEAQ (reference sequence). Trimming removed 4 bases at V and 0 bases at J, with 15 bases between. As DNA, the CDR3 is TGTGCCAGCAGCTCGGGACTCGTTATGGACCAAGAGACCCAGTACTTC. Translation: CASSSGLVMDQETQYF. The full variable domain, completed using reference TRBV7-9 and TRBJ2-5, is DTGVSQNPRHKITKRGQNVTFRCDPISEHNRLYWYRQTLGQGPEFLTYFQNEAQLEKSRLLSDRFSAERPKGSFSTLEIQRTEQGDSAMYLCASSSGLVMDQETQYFGPGTRLLVL.

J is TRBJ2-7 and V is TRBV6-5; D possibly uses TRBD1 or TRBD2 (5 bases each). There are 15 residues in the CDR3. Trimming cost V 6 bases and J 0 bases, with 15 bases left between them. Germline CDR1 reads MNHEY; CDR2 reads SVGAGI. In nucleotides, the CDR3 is TGTGCCAGCAGGGCCGGGACGGCGAGCTCCTACGAGCAGTACTTC. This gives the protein CASRAGTASSYEQYF.

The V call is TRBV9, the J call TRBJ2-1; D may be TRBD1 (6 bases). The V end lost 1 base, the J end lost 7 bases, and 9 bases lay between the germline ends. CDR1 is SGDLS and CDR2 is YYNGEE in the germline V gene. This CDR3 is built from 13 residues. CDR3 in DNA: TGTGCCAGCAGCGTACAGGGGAAGAATGAGCAGTTCTTC. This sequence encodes CASSVQGKNEQFF. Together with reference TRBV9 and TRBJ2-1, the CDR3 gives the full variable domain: DSGVTQTPKHLITATGQRVTLRCSPRSGDLSVYWYQQSLDQGLQFLIQYYNGEERAKGNILERFSAQQFPDLHSELNLSSLELGDSALYFCASSVQGKNEQFFGPGTRLTVL.

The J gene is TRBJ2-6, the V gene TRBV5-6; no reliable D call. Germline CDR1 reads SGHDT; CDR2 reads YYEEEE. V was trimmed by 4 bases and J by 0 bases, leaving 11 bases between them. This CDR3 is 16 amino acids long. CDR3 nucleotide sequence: TGTGCCAGCAGCATCGACCCCAGCTCTGGGGCCAACGTCCTGACTTTC. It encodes CASSIDPSSGANVLTF.

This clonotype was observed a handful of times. The CDR3 DNA reads TGTGCCAGCAGGTCCGGGACGAACTACGAGCAGTACTTC. Its protein is CASRSGTNYEQYF. The chain recombines TRBV7-2 with TRBJ2-7, with D perhaps assigned TRBD1 or TRBD2 (5 bases each). The CDR3 spans 13 residues. Deletions cut 6 bases from V and 3 bases from J, with 12 bases between. The germline V gene has CDR1 SGHTA and CDR2 FQGNSA.